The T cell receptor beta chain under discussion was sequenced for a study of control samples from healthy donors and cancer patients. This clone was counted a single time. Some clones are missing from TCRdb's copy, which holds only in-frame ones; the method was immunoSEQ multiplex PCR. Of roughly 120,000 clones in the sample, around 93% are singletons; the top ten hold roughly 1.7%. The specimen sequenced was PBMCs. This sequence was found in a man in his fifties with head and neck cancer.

The CDR3 sequence is CAGKTLDRTNTEAFF. The CDR3 bases are TGTGCCGGAAAGACTCTTGACAGGACAAACACTGAAGCTTTCTTT. The chain joins TRBV2 to TRBJ1-1; the D gene is possibly TRBD1 (6 bases). V shed 11 bases and J shed 2 bases, with 21 bases lying between them. CDR1 and CDR2 from the germline V gene are SNHLY and FYNNEI. This CDR3 region has 15 residues.